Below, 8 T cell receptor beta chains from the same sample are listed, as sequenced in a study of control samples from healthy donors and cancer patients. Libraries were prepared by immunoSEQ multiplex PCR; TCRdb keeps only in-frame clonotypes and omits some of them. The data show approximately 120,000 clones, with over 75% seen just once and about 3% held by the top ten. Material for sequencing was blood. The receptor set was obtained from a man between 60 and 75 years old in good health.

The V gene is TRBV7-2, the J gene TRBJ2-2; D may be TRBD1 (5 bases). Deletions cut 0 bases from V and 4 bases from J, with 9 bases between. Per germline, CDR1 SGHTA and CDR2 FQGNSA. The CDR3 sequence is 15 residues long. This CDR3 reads CASSLAAGSTGELFF. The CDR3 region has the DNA TGTGCCAGCAGCTTAGCGGCAGGGTCCACCGGGGAGCTGTTTTTT.

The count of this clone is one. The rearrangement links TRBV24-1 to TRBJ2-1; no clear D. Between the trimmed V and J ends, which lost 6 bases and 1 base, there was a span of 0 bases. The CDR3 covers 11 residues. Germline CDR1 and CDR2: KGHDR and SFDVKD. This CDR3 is CATSSYNEQFF. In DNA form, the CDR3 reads TGTGCCACCAGTTCCTACAATGAGCAGTTCTTC.

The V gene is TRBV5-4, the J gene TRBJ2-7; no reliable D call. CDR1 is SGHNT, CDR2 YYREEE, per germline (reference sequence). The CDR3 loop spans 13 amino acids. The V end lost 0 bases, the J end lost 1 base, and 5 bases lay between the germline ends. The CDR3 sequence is CASSLVGSYEQYF. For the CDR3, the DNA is TGTGCCAGCAGCTTGGTAGGGTCCTACGAGCAGTACTTC.

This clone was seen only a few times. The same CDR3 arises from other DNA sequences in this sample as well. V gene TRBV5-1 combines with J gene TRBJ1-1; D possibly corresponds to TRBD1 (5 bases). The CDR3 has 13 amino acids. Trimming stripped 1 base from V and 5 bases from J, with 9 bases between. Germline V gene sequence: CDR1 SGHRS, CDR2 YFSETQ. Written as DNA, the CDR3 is TGCGCCAGCAGCTTGTATGGGGGGACTGAAGCTTTCTTT. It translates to CASSLYGGTEAFF.

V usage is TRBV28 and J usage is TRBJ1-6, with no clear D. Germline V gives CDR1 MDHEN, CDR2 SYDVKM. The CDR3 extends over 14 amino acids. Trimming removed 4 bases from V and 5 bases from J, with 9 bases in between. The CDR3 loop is CASSSQTNNSPLHF. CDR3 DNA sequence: TGTGCCAGCAGTTCCCAGACCAATAATTCACCCCTCCACTTT. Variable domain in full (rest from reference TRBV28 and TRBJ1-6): DVKVTQSSRYLVKRTGEKVFLECVQDMDHENMFWYRQDPGLGLRLIYFSYDVKMKEKGDIPEGYSVSREKKERFSLILESASTNQTSMYLCASSSQTNNSPLHFGNGTRLTVT.

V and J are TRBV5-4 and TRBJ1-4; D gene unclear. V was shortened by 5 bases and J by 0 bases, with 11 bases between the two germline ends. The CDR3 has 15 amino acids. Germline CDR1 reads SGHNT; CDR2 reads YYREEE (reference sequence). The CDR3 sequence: CASSYRGTTNEKLFF. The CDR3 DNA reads TGTGCCAGCAGTTACCGGGGAACAACTAATGAAAAACTGTTTTTT.

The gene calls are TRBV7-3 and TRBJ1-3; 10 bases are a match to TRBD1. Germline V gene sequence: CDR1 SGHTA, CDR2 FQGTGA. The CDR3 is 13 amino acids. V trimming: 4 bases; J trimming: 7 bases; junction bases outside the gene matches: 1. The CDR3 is CASSSGQGNTIYF. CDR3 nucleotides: TGTGCCAGCAGCTCGGGACAGGGGAACACCATATATTTT. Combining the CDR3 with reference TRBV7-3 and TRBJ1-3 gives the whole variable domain GAGVSQTPSNKVTEKGKYVELRCDPISGHTALYWYRQSLGQGPEFLIYFQGTGAADDSGLPNDRFFAVRPEGSVSTLKIQRTERGDSAVYLCASSSGQGNTIYFGEGSWLTVV.

In nucleotides, the CDR3 is TGTGCCAGCAGCGGGAGACAGGGTGGAGACTATGGCTACACCTTC. This translates into CASSGRQGGDYGYTF. This chain joins TRBV7-9 and TRBJ1-2; 7 nucleotides align to TRBD1. With 5 bases clipped from V and 3 bases from J, the junction kept 9 bases outside the gene matches. From germline, CDR1 is SEHNR and CDR2 FQNEAQ (reference sequence). The CDR3 runs 15 residues.